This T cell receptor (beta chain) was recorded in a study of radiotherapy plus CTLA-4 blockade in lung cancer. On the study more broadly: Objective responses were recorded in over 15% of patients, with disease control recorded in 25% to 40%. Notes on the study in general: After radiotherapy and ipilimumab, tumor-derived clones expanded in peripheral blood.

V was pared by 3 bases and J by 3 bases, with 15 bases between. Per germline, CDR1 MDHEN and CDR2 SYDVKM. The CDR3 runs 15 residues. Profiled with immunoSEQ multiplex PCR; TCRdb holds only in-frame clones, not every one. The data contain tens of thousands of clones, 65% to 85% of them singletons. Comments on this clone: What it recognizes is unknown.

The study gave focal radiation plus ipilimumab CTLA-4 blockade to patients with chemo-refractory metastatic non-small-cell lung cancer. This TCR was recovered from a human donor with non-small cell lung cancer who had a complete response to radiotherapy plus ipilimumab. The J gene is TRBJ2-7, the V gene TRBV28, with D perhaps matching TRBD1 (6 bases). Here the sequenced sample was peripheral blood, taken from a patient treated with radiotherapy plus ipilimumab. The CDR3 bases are TGTGCCAGCAGTTTGGGGGCAGGTGGAATCTACGAGCAGTACTTC. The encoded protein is CASSLGAGGIYEQYF.